Here is one TCR beta chain with its context. The source of the sample is a study of cytomegalovirus exposure and HLA in healthy donors. The CDR3 is made up of 14 amino acids. V gave up 1 base and J gave up 1 base, with 9 bases separating them. Germline CDR1 reads SGHRS; CDR2 reads YFSETQ. Researchers ran the PCR with 60 Vbeta and 13 Jbeta primers. Clones were read by immunoSEQ multiplex PCR, and TCRdb kept only the in-frame ones, dropping some. The sample shows 150,000 or so clones, roughly 70% of them seen only once. This receptor was obtained from a man younger than 30 in good health and CMV-seropositive. The rearrangement uses TRBV5-1 and TRBJ2-7; tentative D call: TRBD1 (6 bases). Sequenced sample: PBMCs. The CDR3 bases are TGCGCCAGCAGCTTGATCGACAGGTCCTACGAGCAGTACTTC. As protein: CASSLIDRSYEQYF.